These T cell receptor beta chains were read from a single sample in a study of T-cell memory formation after mild COVID-19. A single record per CDR3 protein comes from TCRdb applying MiXCR to the 5' RACE reads. The table includes hundreds of thousands of distinct CDR3 sequences, around 20% detected once. Source material: PBMCs or a T cell subset sorted from them (not recorded which). The receptors stem from a man aged 18 to 30 who had mild COVID-19 (a few samples of this study predate the infection). Cell type and time point are not known. Both conserved end residues are part of each CDR3. The order of the fields is D gene, V gene, clone size, J gene, CDR3 protein, CDR3 DNA. The D gene is left open where the match is weak. A clone size is listed for some rows: how often the clone was seen (once, few, many), or a class if it is expanded.

d_gene: -
v_gene: TRBV6-5
abundance: -
j_gene: TRBJ1-4
CDR3aa: CASSYAGLTNEKLFF
CDR3nt: TGTGCCAGCAGTTACGCAGGGTTAACTAATGAAAAACTGTTTTTT

d_gene: -
v_gene: TRBV6-5
abundance: -
j_gene: TRBJ1-6
CDR3aa: CASSYGQPTRSPLHF
CDR3nt: TGTGCCAGCAGCTATGGACAACCCACGCGTTCACCCCTCCACTTT

d_gene: -
v_gene: TRBV7-9
abundance: few
j_gene: TRBJ1-3
CDR3aa: CASSSQVYSGNTIYF
CDR3nt: TGTGCCAGCAGCTCACAGGTCTACTCTGGAAACACCATATATTTT

d_gene: -
v_gene: TRBV7-9
abundance: few
j_gene: TRBJ2-5
CDR3aa: CASSLSQWETQYF
CDR3nt: TGTGCCAGCAGCTTATCCCAGTGGGAGACCCAGTACTTC

d_gene: TRBD1
v_gene: TRBV20-1
abundance: few
j_gene: TRBJ1-1
CDR3aa: CSAPDRETEAFF
CDR3nt: TGCAGTGCTCCGGACAGGGAAACCGAAGCTTTCTTT

d_gene: -
v_gene: TRBV28
abundance: -
j_gene: TRBJ2-1
CDR3aa: CASSLFSSGSYNEQFF
CDR3nt: TGTGCCAGCAGTTTATTCTCGAGTGGGTCCTACAATGAGCAGTTCTTC

d_gene: TRBD1
v_gene: TRBV11-2
abundance: -
j_gene: TRBJ2-7
CDR3aa: CASSPIAGTGYEQYF
CDR3nt: TGTGCCAGCAGCCCCATCGCCGGGACAGGTTACGAGCAGTACTTC

d_gene: TRBD2
v_gene: TRBV7-8
abundance: -
j_gene: TRBJ2-5
CDR3aa: CASSFSSGGWETQYF
CDR3nt: TGTGCCAGCAGCTTCTCTAGCGGGGGTTGGGAGACCCAGTACTTC

d_gene: -
v_gene: TRBV7-9
abundance: few
j_gene: TRBJ1-3
CDR3aa: CASSILGASGNTIYF
CDR3nt: TGTGCCAGCAGCATCCTCGGCGCTTCTGGAAACACCATATATTTT

d_gene: -
v_gene: TRBV19
abundance: -
j_gene: TRBJ2-1
CDR3aa: CASTYRPGTYNEQFF
CDR3nt: TGTGCCAGTACCTACAGACCGGGCACCTACAATGAGCAGTTCTTC

d_gene: TRBD2
v_gene: TRBV6-2/TRBV6-3
abundance: few
j_gene: TRBJ2-1
CDR3aa: CASSYRSGRDNEQFF
CDR3nt: TGTGCCAGCAGTTATCGTAGCGGGAGAGACAATGAGCAGTTCTTC

d_gene: -
v_gene: TRBV7-6
abundance: few
j_gene: TRBJ1-5
CDR3aa: CASARRGNQPQHF
CDR3nt: TGTGCCAGCGCCCGGAGGGGCAATCAGCCCCAGCATTTT

d_gene: -
v_gene: TRBV12-3/TRBV12-4
abundance: few
j_gene: TRBJ2-5
CDR3aa: CASSLMTSAETQYF
CDR3nt: TGTGCCAGCAGTTTAATGACTAGTGCAGAGACCCAGTACTTC

d_gene: -
v_gene: TRBV6-2/TRBV6-3
abundance: few
j_gene: TRBJ1-6
CDR3aa: CASSPPGARSPLHF
CDR3nt: TGTGCCAGCAGCCCACCGGGGGCGAGGTCACCCCTCCACTTT

d_gene: -
v_gene: TRBV28
abundance: -
j_gene: TRBJ2-2
CDR3aa: CASILGLNNGELFF
CDR3nt: TGTGCCAGCATACTGGGACTTAACAACGGGGAGCTGTTTTTT

d_gene: -
v_gene: TRBV20-1
abundance: -
j_gene: TRBJ2-2
CDR3aa: CSARVGGHTGELFF
CDR3nt: TGCAGTGCTAGAGTGGGGGGCCACACCGGGGAGCTGTTTTTT

d_gene: -
v_gene: TRBV2
abundance: once
j_gene: TRBJ2-7
CDR3aa: CASSVSRQSNGYEQYF
CDR3nt: TGTGCCAGCAGTGTTTCCCGACAGTCTAATGGGTACGAGCAGTACTTC

d_gene: TRBD2
v_gene: TRBV4-2
abundance: few
j_gene: TRBJ2-2
CDR3aa: CASSQADSGGTGELFF
CDR3nt: TGTGCCAGCAGCCAAGCCGATAGCGGGGGTACCGGGGAGCTGTTTTTT

d_gene: TRBD1
v_gene: TRBV7-9
abundance: few
j_gene: TRBJ2-3
CDR3aa: CAGGTGGSDTQYF
CDR3nt: TGTGCCGGTGGGACAGGGGGCTCAGATACGCAGTATTTT

d_gene: -
v_gene: TRBV10-3
abundance: few
j_gene: TRBJ1-1
CDR3aa: CAISPRDRAEAFF
CDR3nt: TGTGCCATCAGCCCCCGGGATCGGGCTGAAGCTTTCTTT

d_gene: -
v_gene: TRBV5-1
abundance: few
j_gene: TRBJ2-7
CDR3aa: CASSLGQVKEQYF
CDR3nt: TGCGCCAGCAGCTTGGGACAGGTGAAGGAGCAGTACTTC

d_gene: -
v_gene: TRBV5-6
abundance: -
j_gene: TRBJ1-1
CDR3aa: CASSLPGRGVNTEAFF
CDR3nt: TGTGCCAGCAGCCTACCTGGGAGGGGAGTGAACACTGAAGCTTTCTTT

d_gene: -
v_gene: TRBV29-1
abundance: few
j_gene: TRBJ1-5
CDR3aa: CSVGQPYQPQHF
CDR3nt: TGCAGCGTTGGACAGCCCTATCAGCCCCAGCATTTT

d_gene: TRBD1
v_gene: TRBV4-1
abundance: -
j_gene: TRBJ1-2
CDR3aa: CASRAGVWDRFSSYGYTF
CDR3nt: TGCGCCAGCAGGGCAGGAGTCTGGGACAGGTTCTCGAGCTATGGCTACACCTTC

d_gene: -
v_gene: TRBV4-3
abundance: few
j_gene: TRBJ2-4
CDR3aa: CASSSNHLENGKNIQYF
CDR3nt: TGCGCCAGCAGCTCGAATCATCTGGAAAATGGAAAAAACATTCAGTACTTC

d_gene: -
v_gene: TRBV21-1
abundance: -
j_gene: TRBJ2-1
CDR3aa: CASSLKRGANNEQFF
CDR3nt: TGTGCCAGCAGCCTGAAGCGGGGGGCCAACAATGAGCAGTTCTTC

d_gene: -
v_gene: TRBV18
abundance: -
j_gene: TRBJ1-4
CDR3aa: CASSPRTATNEKLFF
CDR3nt: TGTGCCAGCTCACCCAGGACAGCAACTAATGAAAAACTGTTTTTT

d_gene: -
v_gene: TRBV7-2
abundance: few
j_gene: TRBJ2-2
CDR3aa: CASSLVFQRLNTGELFF
CDR3nt: TGTGCCAGCAGCTTAGTATTCCAGAGATTGAACACCGGGGAGCTGTTTTTT

d_gene: -
v_gene: TRBV20-1
abundance: -
j_gene: TRBJ2-1
CDR3aa: CSARAANYNEQFF
CDR3nt: TGCAGTGCTAGAGCCGCTAACTACAATGAGCAGTTCTTC

d_gene: -
v_gene: TRBV12-3/TRBV12-4
abundance: -
j_gene: TRBJ2-5
CDR3aa: CASNAAKGTQYF
CDR3nt: TGTGCCAGCAATGCGGCAAAAGGGACCCAGTACTTC

d_gene: TRBD1
v_gene: TRBV7-3
abundance: -
j_gene: TRBJ1-1
CDR3aa: CASRSTTGIGEAFF
CDR3nt: TGTGCCAGCAGGTCAACGACAGGGATAGGAGAAGCTTTCTTT

d_gene: TRBD2
v_gene: TRBV5-1
abundance: few
j_gene: TRBJ2-3
CDR3aa: CASGASGGASDTQYF
CDR3nt: TGCGCCAGCGGAGCTAGCGGGGGGGCCTCAGATACGCAGTATTTT

d_gene: TRBD2
v_gene: TRBV5-1
abundance: few
j_gene: TRBJ2-1
CDR3aa: CASSRLAGRYNEQFF
CDR3nt: TGCGCCAGCAGCAGATTAGCGGGGCGATACAATGAGCAGTTCTTC

d_gene: TRBD1
v_gene: TRBV4-2
abundance: few
j_gene: TRBJ2-7
CDR3aa: CASSQGGQEAYEQYF
CDR3nt: TGTGCCAGCAGCCAAGGGGGACAGGAAGCCTACGAGCAGTACTTC

d_gene: -
v_gene: TRBV9
abundance: few
j_gene: TRBJ1-1
CDR3aa: CASSVEPGNTEAFF
CDR3nt: TGTGCCAGCAGCGTAGAGCCGGGGAACACTGAAGCTTTCTTT

d_gene: -
v_gene: TRBV3-1
abundance: -
j_gene: TRBJ1-1
CDR3aa: CASSQEAEGGTEAFF
CDR3nt: TGTGCCAGCAGCCAAGAGGCGGAGGGAGGGACTGAAGCTTTCTTT

d_gene: TRBD1
v_gene: TRBV9
abundance: -
j_gene: TRBJ1-1
CDR3aa: CASSIEGQGKTEAFF
CDR3nt: TGTGCCAGCAGCATAGAAGGACAGGGGAAGACTGAAGCTTTCTTT

d_gene: -
v_gene: TRBV4-3
abundance: many
j_gene: TRBJ1-3
CDR3aa: CASSQASSPVPRNTIYF
CDR3nt: TGCGCCAGCAGCCAAGCTTCATCCCCAGTTCCCCGAAACACCATATATTTT

d_gene: TRBD2
v_gene: TRBV5-6
abundance: -
j_gene: TRBJ2-3
CDR3aa: CASSLYLAGGTTDTQYF
CDR3nt: TGTGCCAGCAGCCTTTATTTAGCGGGGGGTACCACAGATACGCAGTATTTT

d_gene: TRBD2
v_gene: TRBV12-3/TRBV12-4
abundance: -
j_gene: TRBJ2-3
CDR3aa: CASQAGGLTDTQYF
CDR3nt: TGTGCCTCGCAGGCGGGGGGGCTGACAGATACGCAGTATTTT

d_gene: -
v_gene: TRBV7-2
abundance: few
j_gene: TRBJ2-3
CDR3aa: CASSPRDLQYF
CDR3nt: TGTGCCAGCAGCCCCCGGGACCTCCAGTATTTT

d_gene: -
v_gene: TRBV9
abundance: -
j_gene: TRBJ1-2
CDR3aa: CASSVGGLRYGYTF
CDR3nt: TGTGCCAGCAGCGTAGGGGGGCTTCGGTATGGCTACACCTTC

d_gene: TRBD2
v_gene: TRBV7-8
abundance: -
j_gene: TRBJ2-2
CDR3aa: CASSPRTSGATNTGELFF
CDR3nt: TGTGCCAGCAGTCCCAGGACTAGCGGGGCCACGAACACCGGGGAGCTGTTTTTT

d_gene: TRBD1
v_gene: TRBV7-2
abundance: many
j_gene: TRBJ1-4
CDR3aa: CASSQRTGRNEKLFF
CDR3nt: TGTGCCAGCAGCCAGAGGACAGGGAGGAATGAAAAACTGTTTTTT

d_gene: -
v_gene: TRBV29-1
abundance: few
j_gene: TRBJ1-1
CDR3aa: CSVERGANTEAFF
CDR3nt: TGCAGCGTTGAGAGGGGGGCGAACACTGAAGCTTTCTTT

d_gene: TRBD1
v_gene: TRBV6-5
abundance: few
j_gene: TRBJ2-1
CDR3aa: CASSYLRAPGGEGNEQFF
CDR3nt: TGTGCCAGCAGTTACTTAAGGGCCCCAGGGGGCGAGGGGAATGAGCAGTTCTTC

d_gene: TRBD2
v_gene: TRBV7-2
abundance: -
j_gene: TRBJ2-1
CDR3aa: CASKSGGVENEQFF
CDR3nt: TGTGCCAGCAAGAGCGGGGGGGTCGAGAATGAGCAGTTCTTC

d_gene: TRBD1
v_gene: TRBV4-3
abundance: few
j_gene: TRBJ1-3
CDR3aa: CASSQGQGWSSGNTIYF
CDR3nt: TGCGCCAGCAGCCAGGGACAGGGCTGGAGCTCTGGAAACACCATATATTTT

d_gene: TRBD1
v_gene: TRBV28
abundance: -
j_gene: TRBJ1-5
CDR3aa: CASRRPTGGYSNQPQHF
CDR3nt: TGTGCCAGCAGACGCCCTACAGGGGGGTATAGCAATCAGCCCCAGCATTTT